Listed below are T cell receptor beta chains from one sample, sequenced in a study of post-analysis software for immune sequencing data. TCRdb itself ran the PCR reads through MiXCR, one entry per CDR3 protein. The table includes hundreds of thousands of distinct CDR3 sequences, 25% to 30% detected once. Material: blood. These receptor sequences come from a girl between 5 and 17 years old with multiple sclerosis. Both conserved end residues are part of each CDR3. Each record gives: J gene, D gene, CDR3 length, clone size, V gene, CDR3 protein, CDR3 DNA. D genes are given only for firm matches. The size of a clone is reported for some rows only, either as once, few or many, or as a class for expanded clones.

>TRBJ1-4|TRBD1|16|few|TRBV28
CASSLSGTGVNEKLFF
TGTGCCAGCAGTTTAAGCGGGACAGGGGTGAATGAAAAACTGTTTTTT
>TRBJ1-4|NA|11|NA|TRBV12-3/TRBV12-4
CASSFLDSLFF
TGTGCCAGCAGTTTTTTGGACTCCCTGTTTTTT
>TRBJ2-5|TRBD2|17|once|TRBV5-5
CASSRRLAGPLGETQYF
TGTGCCAGCAGCCGAAGACTAGCGGGGCCCCTTGGGGAGACCCAGTACTTC
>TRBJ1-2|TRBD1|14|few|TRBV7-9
CASSSPQGLDGYTF
TGTGCCAGCAGCTCACCACAGGGGTTAGACGGCTACACCTTC
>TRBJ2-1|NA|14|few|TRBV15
CATSRIGEDNEQFF
TGTGCCACCAGCAGGATTGGGGAGGACAATGAGCAGTTCTTC
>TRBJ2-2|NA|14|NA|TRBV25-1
CASSVWGRGGELFF
TGTGCCAGCAGTGTGTGGGGTCGCGGCGGGGAGCTGTTTTTT
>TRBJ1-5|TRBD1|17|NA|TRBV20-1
CSASKTDRGDGNQPQHF
TGCAGTGCTAGCAAAACTGACAGGGGCGACGGCAATCAGCCCCAGCATTTT
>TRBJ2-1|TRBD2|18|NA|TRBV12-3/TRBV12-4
CASSDIKTSGGAYNEQFF
TGTGCCAGCAGTGATATCAAGACGAGCGGGGGGGCCTACAATGAGCAGTTCTTC
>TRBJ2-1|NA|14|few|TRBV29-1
CSSRRGILYNEQFF
TGCAGTTCCCGGAGGGGTATCCTCTACAATGAGCAGTTCTTC
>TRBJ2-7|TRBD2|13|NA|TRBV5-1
CASSVTSHGEQYF
TGCGCCAGCAGCGTGACTAGCCACGGCGAGCAGTACTTC
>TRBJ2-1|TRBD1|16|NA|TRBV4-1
CASSQEGTGSRNEQFF
TGCGCCAGCAGCCAAGAAGGGACAGGGTCCAGGAATGAGCAGTTCTTC
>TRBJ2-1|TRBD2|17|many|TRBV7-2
CASSPPFGLAGIHEQFF
TGTGCCAGCAGCCCCCCTTTCGGCCTAGCGGGAATACATGAGCAGTTCTTC
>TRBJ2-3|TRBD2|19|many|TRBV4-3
CASSQGAPSGSTSTDTQYF
TGCGCCAGCAGCCAAGGGGCTCCTAGCGGGAGCACTAGCACAGATACGCAGTATTTT
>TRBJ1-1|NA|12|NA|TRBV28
CASSPVGTEAFF
TGTGCCAGCAGCCCAGTTGGCACTGAAGCTTTCTTT
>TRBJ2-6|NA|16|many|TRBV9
CASSVAPQEGANVLTF
TGTGCCAGCAGCGTAGCGCCCCAGGAGGGGGCCAACGTCCTGACTTTC
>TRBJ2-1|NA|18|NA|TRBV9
CASSVGGLTGQTYNEQFF
TGTGCCAGCAGCGTAGGGGGTTTGACAGGACAAACTTACAATGAGCAGTTCTTC
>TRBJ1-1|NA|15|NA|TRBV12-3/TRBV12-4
CASSLGTPQGSEAFF
TGTGCCAGCAGTTTGGGGACACCACAAGGATCTGAAGCTTTCTTT
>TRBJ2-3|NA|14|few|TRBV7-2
CASSLSGGGDTQYF
TGTGCCAGCAGCTTATCGGGCGGAGGAGATACGCAGTATTTT
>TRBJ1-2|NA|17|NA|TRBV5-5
CASSYRWSAARGEGYTF
TGTGCCAGCAGCTACAGGTGGAGCGCGGCCCGGGGGGAAGGCTACACCTTC
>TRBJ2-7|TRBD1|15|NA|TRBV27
CASSLSTGQAYEQYF
TGTGCCAGCAGTTTATCTACGGGACAGGCCTACGAGCAGTACTTC
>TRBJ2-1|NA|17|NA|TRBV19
CASSPSGRTSSYNEQFF
TGTGCCAGTAGTCCATCGGGACGTACGAGCTCCTACAATGAGCAGTTCTTC
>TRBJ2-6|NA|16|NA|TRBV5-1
CASSLDRAAGANVLTF
TGCGCCAGCAGCTTGGACAGGGCAGCTGGGGCCAACGTCCTGACTTTC
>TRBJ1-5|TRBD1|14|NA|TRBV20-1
CSARLGGVNQPQHF
TGCAGTGCTAGACTAGGGGGCGTAAATCAGCCCCAGCATTTT
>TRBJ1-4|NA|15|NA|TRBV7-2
CASSFLPAVDKKLFF
TGTGCCAGCAGCTTTCTTCCGGCGGTGGATAAAAAACTGTTTTTT
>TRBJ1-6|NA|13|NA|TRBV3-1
CASSSTHIDPLHF
TGTGCCAGCAGCTCCACGCATATCGATCCCCTCCACTTT
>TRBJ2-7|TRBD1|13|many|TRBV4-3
CASSQERGREQYF
TGCGCCAGCAGCCAAGAAAGGGGGCGCGAGCAGTACTTC
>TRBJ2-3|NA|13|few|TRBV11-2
CASSLRQADTQYF
TGTGCCAGCAGCTTACGACAGGCAGATACGCAGTATTTT
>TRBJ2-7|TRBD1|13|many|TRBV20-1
CSATRQGTYEQYF
TGCAGTGCTACAAGACAGGGTACCTACGAGCAGTACTTC
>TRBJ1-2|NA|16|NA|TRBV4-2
CASSQERAGLGYGYTF
TGTGCCAGCAGCCAGGAACGAGCGGGGTTGGGCTATGGCTACACCTTC
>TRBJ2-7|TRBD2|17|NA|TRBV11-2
CASSRGLAGRIDNEQYF
TGTGCCAGCAGCCGTGGACTAGCGGGAAGAATCGACAATGAGCAGTACTTC
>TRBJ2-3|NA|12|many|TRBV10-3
CAISEGNGAQYF
TGTGCCATCAGTGAAGGGAACGGTGCGCAGTATTTT
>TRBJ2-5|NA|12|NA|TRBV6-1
CASSFNAETQYF
TGTGCCAGCAGTTTCAACGCGGAGACCCAGTACTTC
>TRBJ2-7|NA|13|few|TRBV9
CASSPAPGPEQYF
TGTGCCAGCAGCCCCGCACCGGGTCCCGAGCAGTACTTC
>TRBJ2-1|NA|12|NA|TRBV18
CASSPREETQFF
TGTGCCAGCTCACCACGGGAAGAGACCCAGTTCTTC
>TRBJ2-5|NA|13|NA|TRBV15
CAISGGLQETQYF
TGTGCCATCAGCGGAGGGTTACAAGAGACCCAGTACTTC
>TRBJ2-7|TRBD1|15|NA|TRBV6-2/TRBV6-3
CASSSNRGLRIEQYF
TGTGCCAGCAGTTCGAACAGGGGGCTCCGGATCGAGCAGTACTTC
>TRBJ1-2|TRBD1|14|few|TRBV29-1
CSVVTRGLFGGYTF
TGCAGCGTTGTAACCAGGGGGCTCTTCGGTGGCTACACCTTC
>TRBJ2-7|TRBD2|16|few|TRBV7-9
CASSPPGRGETYEQYF
TGTGCCAGCAGCCCCCCGGGGCGGGGGGAAACCTACGAGCAGTACTTC
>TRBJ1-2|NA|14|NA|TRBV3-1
CASSQAARTYGYTF
TGTGCCAGCAGCCAAGCGGCCCGGACCTATGGCTACACCTTC
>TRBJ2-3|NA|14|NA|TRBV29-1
CSVGGRSSTDTQYF
TGCAGCGTTGGGGGCAGATCTAGCACAGATACGCAGTATTTT
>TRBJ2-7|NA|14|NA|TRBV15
CATSSLARPYEQYF
TGTGCCACCAGCAGTCTGGCCCGACCCTACGAGCAGTACTTC